These T cell receptor beta chains were read from a single sample in a study of blood T cell repertoires in COVID-19. The table came from immunoSEQ multiplex PCR; TCRdb's copy has only in-frame clones and leaves some out. The table records about 80,000 clones, around 84% of them present only once. Material: peripheral blood. These receptor sequences come from a woman in her sixties or seventies with acute or convalescent COVID-19. CDR3s include the opening cysteine and the closing phenylalanine or tryptophan. D genes are given only for firm matches. Clone sizes are given selectively: once, few, many, or a class where the clone is expanded.

clone_size | d_call | j_call | v_call | cdr3_nt | cdr3_aa
- | - | TRBJ2-7 | TRBV12-3/TRBV12-4 | TGTGCCAGCAATTTGGGCGGGATCTTCGAGCAGTACTTC | CASNLGGIFEQYF
- | TRBD2 | TRBJ2-3 | TRBV5-8 | TGTGCCAGCAGCTTGGTTCGGGAGGACCCTAGCACAGATACGCAGTATTTT | CASSLVREDPSTDTQYF
- | TRBD2 | TRBJ2-7 | TRBV12-3/TRBV12-4 | TGTGCCAGCAGTTGGGAGGGGCGGGAGCAGTACTTC | CASSWEGREQYF
once | TRBD1 | TRBJ1-3 | TRBV19 | TGTGCCAGTCGCCTCGGGCAGGGGGCTAGAAACACCATATATTTT | CASRLGQGARNTIYF
- | - | TRBJ2-1 | TRBV5-1 | TGCGCCAGCAGCTCAAACGAGGGTAATGAGCAGTTCTTC | CASSSNEGNEQFF
once | - | TRBJ1-4 | TRBV28 | TGTGCCAGCACCCTTCAGGGTCCTAATGAAAAACTGTTTTTT | CASTLQGPNEKLFF
- | - | TRBJ2-3 | TRBV19 | TGTGCCAGTACAACGGGGGAGGGCACAGATACGCAGTATTTT | CASTTGEGTDTQYF
- | - | TRBJ1-4 | TRBV18 | TGTGCCAGCTCACCACCGAATCGGGTCGGCAGTGAAAAACTGTTTTTT | CASSPPNRVGSEKLFF
- | - | TRBJ2-6 | TRBV5-1 | TGCGCCAGCAGCTTGGACAGGGTGCCCAACGTCCTGACTTTC | CASSLDRVPNVLTF
- | - | TRBJ1-1 | TRBV20-1 | TGCAGTGCTAGTAGTATAGAGGATTTTTTCATGAACACTGAAGCTTTCTTT | CSASSIEDFFMNTEAFF
- | TRBD2 | TRBJ2-7 | TRBV5-4 | TGTGCCAGCAGCGGGGGACTAGCGGGAGGTGCCTACGAGCAGTACTTC | CASSGGLAGGAYEQYF
- | TRBD1 | TRBJ2-7 | TRBV7-9 | TGTGCCAGCAGCTTAGGGGGGACAGGGGCCGAGCAGTACTTC | CASSLGGTGAEQYF
once | TRBD1 | TRBJ1-1 | TRBV29-1 | TGCAGCGTTGGAATAGGACAGGGAGGTACTGAAGCTTTCTTT | CSVGIGQGGTEAFF
- | - | TRBJ1-2 | TRBV7-3 | TGTGCCAGCAGCAAAGCGGCGGACTATGGCTACACCTTC | CASSKAADYGYTF
few | TRBD1 | TRBJ1-5 | TRBV27 | TGTGCCAGCAGTCCGCAGGGGGCTAATAGCAATCAGCCCCAGCATTTT | CASSPQGANSNQPQHF
- | TRBD2 | TRBJ2-1 | TRBV2 | TGTGCCAGCAGTGGCACGACTAGCGGGAGGCCTGACCCCGCCCGCAATGAGCAGTTCTTC | CASSGTTSGRPDPARNEQFF
- | - | TRBJ2-5 | TRBV29-1 | TGCAGCGTTGGGACTCTAGAGACCCAGTACTTC | CSVGTLETQYF
- | - | TRBJ1-5 | TRBV15 | TGTGCCACCAGCGCTGGACAGAGCAATCAGCCCCAGCATTTT | CATSAGQSNQPQHF
- | TRBD1 | TRBJ1-2 | TRBV29-1 | TGCAGCGCCGACAGTTTAGGGGGCACTGGCTACACCTTC | CSADSLGGTGYTF
- | TRBD2 | TRBJ2-1 | TRBV3-1/TRBV3-2 | TGTGCCAGCAGCCAAAGGAGAGGGACTAGCGGGTTAAAGGGATCCTACAATGAGCAGTTCTTC | CASSQRRGTSGLKGSYNEQFF
once | TRBD2 | TRBJ2-7 | TRBV10-3 | TGTGCCATCAGTGCCTCGGGAGGTCCCTCCTACGAGCAGTACTTC | CAISASGGPSYEQYF
- | TRBD1 | TRBJ2-1 | TRBV2 | TGTGCCAGCATTGGACAGGGACAGTTCTTC | CASIGQGQFF
- | - | TRBJ1-4 | TRBV6-1 | TGTGCCAGCAGTGAAGGTCGGAGTCCAGAAAAACTGTTTTTT | CASSEGRSPEKLFF
- | TRBD1 | TRBJ1-1 | TRBV10-3 | TGTGCCATCAGTGTAGACAGGGTGAACACTGAAGCTTTCTTT | CAISVDRVNTEAFF
few | TRBD2 | TRBJ2-3 | TRBV24-1 | TGTGCCACCAGAACTAGCGGGAGGACAGATACGCAGTATTTT | CATRTSGRTDTQYF
- | - | TRBJ1-4 | TRBV7-9 | TGTGCCAGCAGCATCCCCGACGGGGTGGCTAATGAAAAACTGTTTTTT | CASSIPDGVANEKLFF
- | - | TRBJ2-1 | TRBV29-1 | TGCAGCGTTGGTAACAGGGCTGGCAATGAGCAGTTCTTC | CSVGNRAGNEQFF
- | - | TRBJ1-1 | TRBV30 | TGTGCCTGGAGTCCTGGGGTACAGGGGAACACTGAAGCTTTCTTT | CAWSPGVQGNTEAFF
- | - | TRBJ1-1 | TRBV6-6 | TGTGCCAGCAGCCTAAGGCCCCCCGGTTCGGGCACTGAAGCTTTCTTT | CASSLRPPGSGTEAFF
few | - | TRBJ1-2 | TRBV5-6 | TGTGCCAGCAGCTTGGAAGGGGTCTATGGCTACACCTTC | CASSLEGVYGYTF
- | TRBD2 | TRBJ2-7 | TRBV4-1 | TGCGCCAGCAGCCAAACTAGCGGGAGACAGTACGAGCAGTACTTC | CASSQTSGRQYEQYF
- | TRBD1 | TRBJ1-2 | TRBV15 | TGTGCCACCAGCAGAGAACAGGGGGCCGCTTATGGCTACACCTTC | CATSREQGAAYGYTF
- | - | TRBJ1-4 | TRBV6-5 | TGTGCCAGATACCCCCGGCGGGAAAAACTGTTTTTT | CARYPRREKLFF
- | - | TRBJ2-5 | TRBV18 | TGTGCCAGCTCACCAAGGCACAGCGAGACCCAGTACTTC | CASSPRHSETQYF
- | TRBD1 | TRBJ1-4 | TRBV3-1/TRBV3-2 | TGTGCCAGCAGCCAAGGGGGACAGGGAATTATGGGTGAAAAACTGTTTTTT | CASSQGGQGIMGEKLFF
- | TRBD1 | TRBJ1-1 | TRBV3-1/TRBV3-2 | TGTGCCAGCAGCCAATGGACAGGGACGTCCACTGAAGCTTTCTTT | CASSQWTGTSTEAFF
- | - | TRBJ1-1 | TRBV6-1 | TGTGCCAGCAGTGAAAGGTGGTTGGGCTTTGGCACTGAAGCTTTCTTT | CASSERWLGFGTEAFF
- | TRBD2 | TRBJ2-1 | TRBV30 | TGTGCCTGGAGTGTAATGCTAGCGGGAAGAGAGGGGCAGTTCTTC | CAWSVMLAGREGQFF
- | TRBD1 | TRBJ1-2 | TRBV5-5 | TGTGCCAGCAGCTTGGGGACAGGGACTGACTATGGCTACACCTTC | CASSLGTGTDYGYTF
- | TRBD1 | TRBJ2-7 | TRBV5-1 | TGCGCCAGCAGCTTGGGACCGGACAGGCGGGCCTACGAGCAGTACTTC | CASSLGPDRRAYEQYF
- | TRBD1 | TRBJ1-2 | TRBV29-1 | TGCAGCGTTGGGGACAGGCCAGTTGGCTACACCTTC | CSVGDRPVGYTF
- | TRBD1 | TRBJ1-5 | TRBV29-1 | TGCAGCGTCTCGACAGGGAGCAATCAGCCCCAGCATTTT | CSVSTGSNQPQHF
- | TRBD2 | TRBJ2-5 | TRBV30 | TGTGCCTGGAGTGTAAAGGTAGCGGGAGTAGAGACCCAGTACTTC | CAWSVKVAGVETQYF
- | TRBD2 | TRBJ2-1 | TRBV10-2 | TGCGCCAGCAGTGTGTCGCGGGAGCTGGGTGAGCAGTTCTTC | CASSVSRELGEQFF
- | TRBD2 | TRBJ2-7 | TRBV3-1/TRBV3-2 | TGTGCCAGCAGCCCCATCAGGGGACTAGATTCCGAGCAGTACTTC | CASSPIRGLDSEQYF
- | TRBD2 | TRBJ2-1 | TRBV9 | TGTGCCAGCAGCCCCGGGACTAGCGGGAGCTATGAGCAGTTCTTC | CASSPGTSGSYEQFF
- | TRBD1 | TRBJ2-7 | TRBV7-9 | TGTGCCAGCAGCTTCTCAGGGGGTCGCTACGAGCAGTACTTC | CASSFSGGRYEQYF
- | TRBD1 | TRBJ2-1 | TRBV3-1/TRBV3-2 | TGTGCCAGCAGCCAAATGGACAGGCCGCAGTTCTTC | CASSQMDRPQFF
- | - | TRBJ2-2 | TRBV6-5 | TGTGCCCATAAGGGGCAGTCGAACACCGGGGAGCTGTTTTTT | CAHKGQSNTGELFF
once | - | TRBJ1-3 | TRBV29-1 | TGCAGCGTTGTTCAGTCTCTCTCTGGAAACACCATATATTTT | CSVVQSLSGNTIYF
- | TRBD1 | TRBJ1-4 | TRBV10-2 | TGCGCCAGCAGAGGGACAGGGGGAACTAATGAAAAACTGTTTTTT | CASRGTGGTNEKLFF
- | TRBD1 | TRBJ1-6 | TRBV5-4 | TGTGCCAGCAGCTGGGATGGACAGGGGGCAAATTCACCCCTCCACTTT | CASSWDGQGANSPLHF
- | - | TRBJ2-7 | TRBV19 | TGTGCCAGTACCCGAGCTAGCGACTCCTACGAGCAGTACTTC | CASTRASDSYEQYF
- | - | TRBJ2-7 | TRBV2 | TGTGCCAGCAACGCAGGCTCCTACGAGCAGTACTTC | CASNAGSYEQYF
- | TRBD1 | TRBJ2-5 | TRBV5-1 | TGCGCCAGCAGCCAGACAGGGGGCTCGGAGACCCAGTACTTC | CASSQTGGSETQYF
- | TRBD1 | TRBJ1-1 | TRBV5-1 | TGCGCCAGCAGCTTGGTCAGGGGGGACCTGAACACTGAAGCTTTCTTT | CASSLVRGDLNTEAFF
- | - | TRBJ1-2 | TRBV2 | TGTGCCAGCAGTGAATTGGGACAAAACTATGGCTACACCTTC | CASSELGQNYGYTF
many | - | TRBJ1-2 | TRBV7-2 | TGTGCCAGCAGCTTAGGGGGCCTGGTCTATGGCTACACCTTC | CASSLGGLVYGYTF
- | TRBD1 | TRBJ2-7 | TRBV6-5 | TGTGCCAGCATACAGGGGACCCCCTACGAGCAGTACTTC | CASIQGTPYEQYF
- | TRBD1 | TRBJ1-2 | TRBV25-1 | TGTGCCAGCAGGACAGAACGCGGGACAGGGGATCCCGGCTTC | CASRTERGTGDPGF